This TCR beta chain was retrieved from a study of blood T cell repertoires in COVID-19. Looking at the study overall: Whether acute or convalescent, the COVID-19 samples came from the United States, Italy and Spain. The cDNA or gDNA used as material had been derived from T cells, B-cell-depleted T cells, or PBMCs.

Original processing methods: Reference gene primer amplification in the assay estimated nucleated cell counts. The table came from immunoSEQ multiplex PCR; TCRdb's copy has only in-frame clones and leaves some out. Clone size and the V and J calls come from that table; the DNA yielded D and trimming. The sample includes roughly 80,000 clones, approximately 88% seen only once; the top ten take about 11%. The length of the CDR3 is 15 residues. CDR1 is MNHEY, CDR2 SMNVEV, per germline (reference sequence). V gave up 6 bases and J gave up 8 bases; unmatched junction bases: 11. V gene TRBV27 combines with J gene TRBJ2-4; the match to TRBD1 covers 9 bases. The sample comprised peripheral blood. This receptor was taken from a human donor in a cohort sampled during active COVID-19. As DNA, the CDR3 is TGTGCCAGCAGACGGCCCGGGACAGGGAGTGACATTCAGTACTTC. This translates into CASRRPGTGSDIQYF.